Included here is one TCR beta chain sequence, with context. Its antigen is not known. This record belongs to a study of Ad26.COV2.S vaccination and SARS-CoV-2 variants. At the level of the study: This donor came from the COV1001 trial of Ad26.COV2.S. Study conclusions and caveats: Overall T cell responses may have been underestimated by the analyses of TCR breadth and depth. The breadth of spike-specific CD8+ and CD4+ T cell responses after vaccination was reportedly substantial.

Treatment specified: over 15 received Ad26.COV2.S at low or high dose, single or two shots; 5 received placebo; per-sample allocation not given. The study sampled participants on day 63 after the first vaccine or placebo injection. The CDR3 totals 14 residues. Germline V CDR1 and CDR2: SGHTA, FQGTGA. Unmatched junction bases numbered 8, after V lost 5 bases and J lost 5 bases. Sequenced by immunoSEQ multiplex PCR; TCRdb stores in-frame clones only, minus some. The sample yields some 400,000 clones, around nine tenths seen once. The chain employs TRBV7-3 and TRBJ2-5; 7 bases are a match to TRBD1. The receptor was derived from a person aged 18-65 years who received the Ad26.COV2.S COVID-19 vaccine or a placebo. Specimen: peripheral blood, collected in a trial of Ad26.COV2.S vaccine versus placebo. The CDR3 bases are TGTGCCAGCAGCCCGCACAGGGGCTCGGAGACCCAGTACTTC. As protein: CASSPHRGSETQYF.